These 11 T cell receptor beta chains were sequenced from one sample in a study of CD8 T cells in ankylosing spondylitis (dated by TCRdb to the late 2010s). The library was built by means of 5' RACE. The sample was run on an Illumina HiSeq 2500. In-frame beta chains were kept once TCRdb had trimmed the public reads at Q25 with fastp and called clones with MiXCR. Entries that share a CDR3 protein sequence are merged under the most common genes and DNA. The sample yields approximately 130,000 distinct CDR3 sequences; about an eighth were counted once. The ten largest clones add up to 4.1% of the sample. The material sequenced was blood, either unsorted or a sorted T cell fraction (not recorded which). These receptors all come from a female donor with ankylosing spondylitis or in good health (not recorded which).

This clonotype was found many times. The V call is TRBV2, the J call TRBJ2-3; no clear D. Trimming took off 3 bases at V and 4 bases at J, with 11 bases between the two ends. Germline CDR1 is SNHLY and CDR2 is FYNNEI. This CDR3 has 14 amino acids. CDR3 bases: TGTGCCAGCAGTGAGGCTACGGTGGCAGATACGCAGTATTTT. It codes for CASSEATVADTQYF.

Worth noting for this clonotype: This may be a read error, as it is one base from a much larger clone. In DNA, the CDR3 is TGTGCCTGGACGCCCGGGACATGCTCTGGAAACACCATATATTTT. Encoded protein: CAWTPGTCSGNTIYF. V gene TRBV30 combines with J gene TRBJ1-3; D might be TRBD1 (6 bases). Trimming removed 4 bases at V and 0 bases at J, with 13 bases between. Germline V gene data show CDR1 as GTSNPN and CDR2 as SVGIG (reference sequence). The CDR3 is made up of 15 amino acids.

This clonotype showed up many times. The J gene is TRBJ1-2, the V gene TRBV5-1; no definite D call. Germline V lookup: CDR1 SGHRS, CDR2 YFSETQ. V was clipped by 0 bases and J by 8 bases, with 11 bases between them. The CDR3 has 13 residues. CDR3 sequence reads: CASSLEVYRGYTF. The CDR3 DNA reads as TGCGCCAGCAGCTTGGAAGTTTATCGGGGCTACACCTTC.

V and J are TRBV20-1 and TRBJ1-5; no firm D call. The CDR3 is 18 amino acids. The germline V gene has CDR1 DFQATT and CDR2 SNEGSKA (reference sequence). Trimming cost V 3 bases and J 2 bases, with 23 bases left between them. CDR3 bases: TGCAGTGCTAGGGACTTGGGAAGAGGTCAATCGGGCAATCAGCCCCAGCATTTT. Amino acid sequence: CSARDLGRGQSGNQPQHF.

This clonotype appeared many times. The chain uses TRBV6-1 and TRBJ1-4, with D maybe TRBD1 (6 bases). CDR3 length equals 15 residues. Germline loops: CDR1 MNHNS, CDR2 SASEGT. Trimming pared 6 bases from V and 0 bases from J, leaving 11 bases between. The CDR3 loop reads CASSPGQTTNEKLFF. The CDR3 region has the DNA TGTGCCAGCAGCCCCGGACAGACAACTAATGAAAAACTGTTTTTT.

Concerning this clonotype: Given a much more abundant clone one base away, this may be a read error. This chain connects TRBV20-1 to TRBJ2-1, with D unclear. Germline assignment: CDR1 DFQATT and CDR2 SNEGSKA (reference sequence). V was cut by 5 bases and J by 8 bases, with 10 bases left in between. CDR3 length equals 11 residues. DNA for the CDR3: TGCAGTGCTGGGAACGCTCATGAGCAGTTCTTC. As protein: CSAGNAHEQFF.

This clonotype was detected many times. This chain uses TRBV11-2 with TRBJ1-4, with 9 bases fitting TRBD1. The CDR3 has 16 residues. Germline trimming cut 5 bases from V and 4 bases from J; bases unmatched to any gene: 8. Per the germline V gene, CDR1 is SGHAT and CDR2 is FQNNGV. For the CDR3, the DNA is TGTGCCAGCAGCGTGGGACAGGGTCTCCATAATGAAAAACTGTTTTTT. Protein: CASSVGQGLHNEKLFF.

The V and J genes are TRBV18 and TRBJ1-2; D remains ambiguous. V was clipped by 3 bases and J by 2 bases, with 13 bases between them. The CDR3 runs 15 residues. The germline gives CDR1 KGHSH, CDR2 LQKENI. The CDR3 protein is CASSPNLTPNYGYTF. CDR3 bases: TGTGCCAGCTCACCCAACTTAACACCGAACTATGGCTACACCTTC.

To note about this clonotype: This may be a read error: a much more frequent sequence differs by one nucleotide. The chain carries TRBV20-1 and TRBJ1-5; weak D call: TRBD1 (6 bases). Germline assignment: CDR1 DFQATT and CDR2 SNEGSKA (reference sequence). The V and J ends lost 7 bases and 3 bases respectively, with 13 bases between them. The CDR3 is 13 residues long. The CDR3 bases are TGCAGTGTCGGAGGGGGGGCCAATCAGCCCCAGCATTTT. It is translated as CSVGGGANQPQHF.

This clonotype was seen at least ten times. This chain joins TRBV12-3 or TRBV12-4 and TRBJ2-3; 8 bases agree with TRBD2. The CDR3 length is 16 residues. Trimming removed 0 bases from V and 4 bases from J; junction bases left unmatched: 6. CDR3 in DNA: TGTGCCAGCAGTTTAGCCGGGAGGGGGGTCGCAGATACGCAGTATTTT. Protein: CASSLAGRGVADTQYF.

This chain joins TRBV3-1 and TRBJ2-1; TRBD2 matches 9 bases. J gave up 10 bases and V 0 bases, and 4 bases lay outside the gene matches. The germline V gene encodes CDR1 LGHDT and CDR2 YNNKEL (reference sequence). This CDR3 region has 14 residues. For the CDR3, the DNA is TGTGCCAGCAGCCAAGATACGCGGGAGGGCGAGCAGTTCTTC. Amino acids: CASSQDTREGEQFF.